The present T cell receptor beta chain was sequenced within a study of CXCR3-negative and CXCR3-positive naive CD8 T cells. UMI-labeled TRB cDNA libraries were prepared by 5' RACE. TCRdb re-called the 5' RACE reads; one entry per CDR3 protein, DNA not given. This sample's table has over 70,000 distinct CDR3 sequences. Concerning this clonotype: Antigen: not known.

Study-wide findings and caveats: Researchers report that CXCR3-positive naive cells carry more hydrophobic TRB CDR3s than CXCR3-negative naive cells. Much lower diversity was found in memory CD8+ cells, while both naive subsets had comparably high diversity.

Naive CD8+ T cells showed a CD45RO-CCR7+CD27+CD95- phenotype. This receptor was obtained from a human donor in good health. Some clones in this sample may be carry-over from other donors' samples. Sequencing was done on a sample of naive CXCR3+ CD8+ T cells from blood. Subset meaning: CD45RO-CCR7+CD27+CD95- naive CD8+ T cells expressing CXCR3 (TNR3+).

Here the CDR3 reads CASRFLGQVHYGYTF. The chain links TRBV12-3 or TRBV12-4 to TRBJ1-2; TCRdb designates TRBD1, a call that cannot be tested without DNA. The CDR3 has 15 residues.